In this sample, the clone carrying this T cell receptor beta chain turned up once. Antigen unknown. This entry belongs to a study of vaccination effects on CD4 cells after COVID-19. Across the whole study: Participants completed two doses of the BNT162b2 or mRNA-1273 vaccine. General study findings and limits: Healthy vaccinees had only 1 of 255 vaccine-induced clones cross-react with common cold coronaviruses.

CDR3 size: 11 residues. V lost 6 bases, J lost 14 bases, and 7 bases stayed unmatched. Germline CDR1 ENHRY, CDR2 SYGVKD. The method was immunoSEQ multiplex PCR; TCRdb's version includes in-frame clones alone and lacks a portion of them. This sample carries about 34,000 clones, around three quarters of them seen once, and the ten largest clones take roughly 30%. CD4+ T cells specific for antigen were expanded with viral peptide pools by the ViraFEST assay before sequencing. Culture lasted about 11 days before CD4+ T cell isolation. The healthy vaccine recipients, who had no prior SARS-CoV-2 infection, showed negative nucleocapsid antibodies. Both day 3 and day 7 saw half the medium replaced with IL-2 medium.

The sample here was CD4+ T cells from PBMCs cultured with HCoV-OC43 spike peptides, taken before COVID-19 vaccination. Subset defined: HCoV-OC43 spike overlapping peptide pool stimulation. The chain has TRBV10-3 and TRBJ2-3, with 8 bases aligning to TRBD1. This sequence originates from a human donor who received a COVID-19 vaccine. CDR3 nucleotide sequence: TGTGCCATCAGGGACAGGGATCAGCGGTATTTT. It translates to CAIRDRDQRYF.